The source of this T cell receptor beta chain is a study of shared clonotypes between healthy human individuals. General study results and limits: It was the non-shared clonotypes that had lower generation probabilities than clonotypes shared by all four donors.

Healthy HIV-negative adults with no recent acute infections or vaccinations were recruited as donors. Profiling relied on immunoSEQ multiplex PCR, and the TCRdb table lists in-frame clones only, not all of them. The table has some 1.4 million clones, roughly 96% seen once. Comment on this clone: Its antigen is unidentified.

In germline, CDR1 is SGHDT, CDR2 YYEEEE. Losses at the gene ends were 1 base for V and 1 base for J; bases not matched to a gene: 8. CDR3 length equals 18 residues. The rearrangement uses TRBV5-6 and TRBJ2-3; 11 bases are a match to TRBD2. The source is a man aged 25 to 45 in good health. The sequenced material came from naive CD4+ T cells sorted from blood. As for subset: CD45RA+ positively selected. The CDR3 sequence is CASSLSLAGVYGTDTQYF. In DNA form, the CDR3 reads TGTGCCAGCAGCTTGTCACTAGCGGGAGTCTATGGCACAGATACGCAGTATTTT.